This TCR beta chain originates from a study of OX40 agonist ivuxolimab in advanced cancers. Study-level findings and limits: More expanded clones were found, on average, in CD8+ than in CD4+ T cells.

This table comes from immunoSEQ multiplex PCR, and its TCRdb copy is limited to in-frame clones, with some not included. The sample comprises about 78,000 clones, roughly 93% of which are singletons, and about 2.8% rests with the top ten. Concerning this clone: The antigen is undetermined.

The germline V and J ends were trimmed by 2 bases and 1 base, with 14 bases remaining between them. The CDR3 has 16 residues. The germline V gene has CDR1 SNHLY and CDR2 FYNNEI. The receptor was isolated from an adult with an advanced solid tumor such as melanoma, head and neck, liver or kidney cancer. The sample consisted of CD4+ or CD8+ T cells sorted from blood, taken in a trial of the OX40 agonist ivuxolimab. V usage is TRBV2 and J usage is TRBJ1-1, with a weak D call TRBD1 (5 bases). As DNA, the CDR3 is TGTGCCAGCAGTGAATGGGGCAGGGACCCGAACACTGAAGCTTTCTTT. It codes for CASSEWGRDPNTEAFF.